The clone carrying this T cell receptor beta chain was seen only a few times. Its target is unknown. cDNA synthesis used the whole RNA isolate, giving expressed TCRB sequences. Here immunoSEQ multiplex PCR was the method, and the copy in TCRdb shows in-frame clones only, minus some. The sample shows 600,000 to 700,000 clones, 9.5% to 15% of them seen only once. This record comes from a study of beta chain features in type 1 diabetes. Whole-study context: Comparable age, gender and cell yields were observed in patients relative to healthy donors. Study-level points and caveats: Among patients, naive, central memory and Treg TCRB repertoires appeared more similar than among healthy donors. There were fewer insertions and more deletions at the VDJ junctions of type 1 diabetes patients. Possible PCR preference for shorter templates applied equally to patients and controls. Moderate but significant shortening of TCRB CDR3s was recorded in all four CD4+ subsets from Type 1 diabetes patients.

The CDR3 length is 16 residues. Germline values: CDR1 GTSNPN, CDR2 SVGIG (reference sequence). The V end was cut by 1 base, the J end by 5 bases, with 18 bases between. The source material was naive CD4+ T cells from blood. This sequence originates from a man under 40 with type 1 diabetes. The gene calls are TRBV30 and TRBJ1-5; tentative D call: TRBD1 (5 bases). The DNA of the CDR3 is TGTGCCTGGAGTGCCCAACCTGGACAAAGCTATCAGCCCCAGCATTTT. It yields the protein CAWSAQPGQSYQPQHF.